One and the same sample provided the 28 T cell receptor beta chains below, sequenced in a study of blood T cell repertoires in COVID-19. Data came from immunoSEQ multiplex PCR; TCRdb stores just in-frame clones and leaves some out. Of a few hundred thousand clones in the sample, about 88% were seen once. The sequenced sample was PBMCs or T cells enriched from blood (not recorded which). The receptors here all came from a woman aged 45-60 years who had recovered from COVID-19.

The chain is built from TRBV19 and TRBJ2-5; possibly TRBD1 for D (5 bases). The CDR3 runs 16 residues. Looked up from germline, CDR1 is LNHDA and CDR2 is SQIVND (reference sequence). V lost 6 bases to trimming and J lost 2 bases, with 19 bases between them. CDR3 residues: CASSGTGQRRQETQYF. CDR3 nucleotides: TGTGCCAGTAGCGGTACAGGCCAGAGGCGGCAAGAGACCCAGTACTTC.

This clone was detected only a few times. J is TRBJ2-5 and V is TRBV7-2; weak D call: TRBD1 (5 bases). Germline V CDR1 and CDR2: SGHTA, FQGNSA. The V and J ends lost 3 bases and 5 bases respectively, with 13 bases between them. The CDR3 extends over 14 amino acids. CDR3 in amino acids: CASSLGLSGETQYF. For the CDR3, the DNA is TGTGCCAGCAGCTTGGGCCTTTCAGGGGAGACCCAGTACTTC.

V is TRBV19 and J is TRBJ1-1, with D unresolved. Trimming removed 4 bases from V and 4 bases from J, with 10 bases in between. Germline V gene data show CDR1 as LNHDA and CDR2 as SQIVND (reference sequence). The CDR3 spans 13 residues. The CDR3 DNA reads as TGTGCCAGTAGTAGCATTTCAGGCACTGAAGCTTTCTTT. It encodes CASSSISGTEAFF.

The chain uses TRBV20-1 and TRBJ1-1, with D hard to call. Germline CDR1 and CDR2: DFQATT and SNEGSKA (reference sequence). V was clipped by 6 bases and J by 8 bases, with 10 bases between them. CDR3 length: 10 residues. In DNA, the CDR3 is TGCAGTGCGAGTGGGGAGGAAGCTTTCTTT. This sequence encodes CSASGEEAFF.

This chain connects TRBV7-3 to TRBJ1-3; unclear D gene. V lost 0 bases and J 2 bases, leaving 11 bases between the germline ends. The germline V gene encodes CDR1 SGHTA and CDR2 FQGTGA. CDR3 size: 16 residues. The CDR3 DNA is TGTGCCAGCAGCTTAACTGGGCCGTGGGCTGGAAACACCATATATTTT. This codes for CASSLTGPWAGNTIYF.

The chain recombines TRBV19 with TRBJ2-7; possible D gene TRBD1, 5 bases. Germline V gene sequence: CDR1 LNHDA, CDR2 SQIVND (reference sequence). The CDR3 runs 14 residues. V gave up 6 bases and J gave up 1 base, with 13 bases separating them. In nucleotides, the CDR3 is TGTGCCAGTAGCAAACCAGGGTTATCCTACGAGCAGTACTTC. Translated: CASSKPGLSYEQYF.

CDR3 amino acids: CASSLEGANNQPQHF. CDR3 coding DNA: TGTGCCAGCAGCTTAGAGGGGGCGAACAATCAGCCCCAGCATTTT. This chain connects TRBV7-2 to TRBJ1-5, with TRBD1 identical over 7 bases. V shed 1 base and J 3 bases; nucleotides not matched to a gene: 3. The germline V gene encodes CDR1 SGHTA and CDR2 FQGNSA. The CDR3 sequence is 15 residues long.

The J gene is TRBJ1-6, the V gene TRBV5-1, with D unresolved. The CDR3 is made up of 16 amino acids. CDR1 and CDR2 from the germline V gene are SGHRS and YFSETQ. V was clipped by 0 bases and J by 7 bases, with 14 bases between them. The CDR3 DNA reads TGCGCCAGCAGCTTGGGCATCCAAGGCGGGAATTCACCCCTCCACTTT. It encodes CASSLGIQGGNSPLHF.

The chain couples TRBV6-1 to TRBJ1-5, with D possibly being TRBD1 (6 bases). The CDR3 has 16 amino acids. V was cut by 2 bases and J by 0 bases, with 11 bases left in between. CDR1 and CDR2 from the germline V gene are MNHNS and SASEGT. The CDR3 sequence: CASSEFSGVSNQPQHF. As DNA, the CDR3 is TGTGCCAGCAGTGAATTCTCAGGGGTTAGCAATCAGCCCCAGCATTTT.

There are a few counts of this clone. This sequence joins TRBV19 and TRBJ2-5; D might be TRBD1 (6 bases). The germline CDR1 and CDR2 sequences are LNHDA and SQIVND (reference sequence). Trimming pared 8 bases from V and 7 bases from J, leaving 20 bases between. This CDR3 is built from 14 residues. CDR3 sequence reads: CASGTHETPWTQYF. CDR3 coding DNA: TGTGCCAGTGGGACACATGAGACCCCTTGGACCCAGTACTTC.

This chain joins TRBV4-3 and TRBJ2-7; the match to TRBD2 covers 12 bases. The CDR3 totals 16 residues. CDR1 is LGHNA and CDR2 is YSLEER in the germline V gene. The V segment lost 4 bases and the J segment 0 bases; nucleotides outside the gene matches: 4. The CDR3 loop reads CASSRRLAGASYEQYF. The CDR3 nucleotides read TGCGCCAGCAGCCGTCGACTAGCGGGGGCCTCCTACGAGCAGTACTTC.

This rearrangement joins TRBV6-5 to TRBJ1-2; TRBD1 agrees at 7 bases. Germline CDR1 MNHEY, CDR2 SVGAGI. J was trimmed by 4 bases and V by 8 bases; bases with no gene match: 4. This CDR3 region has 12 residues. CDR3 protein: CASGTVSYGYTF. The CDR3 DNA follows: TGTGCCAGCGGGACAGTCTCCTATGGCTACACCTTC.

The chain has TRBV28 and TRBJ1-2; D unresolved. The V end was cut by 6 bases, the J end by 4 bases, with 12 bases between. The CDR3 spans 13 residues. Looked up from germline, CDR1 is MDHEN and CDR2 is SYDVKM. The CDR3 DNA reads as TGTGCCAGCAGCTCCGGGGTGGCCTATGGCTACACCTTC. It encodes CASSSGVAYGYTF.

The rearrangement uses TRBV28 and TRBJ1-5; D remains ambiguous. Trimming removed 5 bases from V and 6 bases from J, with 17 bases in between. Germline V gene lookup returns CDR1 MDHEN and CDR2 SYDVKM. The CDR3 covers 15 residues. The CDR3 sequence is CASSAPGGTSQPQHF. The CDR3 coding sequence is TGTGCCAGCAGTGCTCCGGGAGGAACCAGTCAGCCCCAGCATTTT.

The chain combines TRBV7-2 with TRBJ1-1; maybe TRBD1 (6 bases). Germline V gives CDR1 SGHTA, CDR2 FQGNSA. The CDR3 covers 13 residues. V lost 5 bases to trimming and J lost 4 bases, with 11 bases between them. The CDR3 nucleotides are TGTGCCAGCAGCCGAGACAGGCCCACTGAAGCTTTCTTT. This codes for CASSRDRPTEAFF.

This clone was seen more than once but under ten times. This chain links TRBV5-1 with TRBJ1-5, with D perhaps matching TRBD1 (5 bases). The CDR3 totals 14 residues. Per the germline V gene, CDR1 is SGHRS and CDR2 is YFSETQ. V shed 4 bases and J shed 6 bases, with 14 bases lying between them. The CDR3 bases are TGCGCCAGCAGCCCCAAACAGGAGTTTCAGCCCCAGCATTTT. Its translation is CASSPKQEFQPQHF.

The chain combines TRBV7-8 with TRBJ2-7, with D perhaps matching TRBD1 (5 bases). The CDR3 is made up of 12 amino acids. The V end lost 1 base, the J end lost 7 bases, and 8 bases lay between the germline ends. Germline V gives CDR1 SGHVS, CDR2 FQNEAQ. CDR3 DNA: TGTGCCAGCAGCTTAGGGGGCAGGGAGCAGTACTTC. It yields the protein CASSLGGREQYF.

The genes are TRBV18 and TRBJ1-1, with D tentatively TRBD1 (6 bases). Germline V gives CDR1 KGHSH, CDR2 LQKENI. Trimming shortened V by 6 bases and J by 4 bases, and 9 bases separated the two germline ends. The CDR3 is made up of 12 amino acids. CDR3 region: CASSGAGTEAFF. For the CDR3, the DNA is TGTGCCAGCTCGGGGGCGGGCACTGAAGCTTTCTTT.

J is TRBJ1-2 and V is TRBV30; D remains unclear. Germline CDR1 and CDR2: GTSNPN and SVGIG (reference sequence). The germline V and J ends were trimmed by 4 bases and 4 bases, with 13 bases remaining between them. The CDR3 spans 13 residues. CDR3 amino acids: CAWIGGFSYGYTF. CDR3 DNA sequence: TGTGCCTGGATAGGAGGGTTTAGCTATGGCTACACCTTC.

The chain carries TRBV9 and TRBJ2-5; 12 bases are a match to TRBD2. The CDR3 runs 14 residues. With V trimmed by 3 bases and J by 4 bases, 1 base remained unmatched. Per the germline V gene, CDR1 is SGDLS and CDR2 is YYNGEE. The CDR3 nucleotides are TGTGCCAGCAGCGGGGGACTAGCGGGAGAGACCCAGTACTTC. This encodes CASSGGLAGETQYF. Full variable domain (missing parts from reference TRBV9 and TRBJ2-5): DSGVTQTPKHLITATGQRVTLRCSPRSGDLSVYWYQQSLDQGLQFLIQYYNGEERAKGNILERFSAQQFPDLHSELNLSSLELGDSALYFCASSGGLAGETQYFGPGTRLLVL.

This chain joins TRBV2 and TRBJ2-1, with 9 bases aligning to TRBD2. Germline V lookup: CDR1 SNHLY, CDR2 FYNNEI. The V gene end was trimmed by 2 bases and the J gene end by 5 bases; junction bases not matched to a gene: 7. The CDR3 covers 16 residues. CDR3 protein: CASSEIPGLANNEQFF. CDR3 DNA: TGTGCCAGCAGTGAAATCCCGGGACTAGCTAACAATGAGCAGTTCTTC. Full variable domain (rest looked up from reference TRBV2 and TRBJ2-1): EPEVTQTPSHQVTQMGQEVILRCVPISNHLYFYWYRQILGQKVEFLVSFYNNEISEKSEIFDDQFSVERPDGSNFTLKIRSTKLEDSAMYFCASSEIPGLANNEQFFGPGTRLTVL.

The rearrangement links TRBV11-2 to TRBJ2-7; 12 bases are shared with TRBD2. V shed 6 bases, J shed 3 bases, and the junction held 3 bases outside the gene matches. This CDR3 has 14 residues. Looked up from germline, CDR1 is SGHAT and CDR2 is FQNNGV. Here the CDR3 reads CASSGLAGFYEQYF. CDR3 nucleotides: TGTGCCAGCAGTGGACTAGCGGGATTCTACGAGCAGTACTTC.

This chain links TRBV29-1 with TRBJ2-1; possible D gene TRBD1, 6 bases. CDR1 SQVTM and CDR2 ANQGSEA come from the germline V gene. The CDR3 is 15 amino acids. V lost 6 bases and J lost 0, with 15 bases in between. The CDR3 DNA is TGCAGCGTCCCCAGCGAACAGGGCTCCTACAATGAGCAGTTCTTC. It is translated as CSVPSEQGSYNEQFF.

The gene calls are TRBV11-2 and TRBJ2-4; possibly TRBD1 for D (6 bases). The CDR3 is 15 residues long. V dropped 0 bases and J dropped 6 bases, with 12 bases sitting between them. Germline-derived CDR1 and CDR2 are SGHAT and FQNNGV. CDR3 coding DNA: TGTGCCAGCAGCTTAGAAAGGGGGTCGGGAAACATTCAGTACTTC. This sequence encodes CASSLERGSGNIQYF.

CDR3 amino acids: CASSLILRGPNGYTF. The CDR3 nucleotides are TGTGCCAGCAGTTTAATATTGAGGGGGCCAAATGGCTACACCTTC. The V gene is TRBV28, the J gene TRBJ1-2, with TRBD1 matching 7 bases. Per the germline V gene, CDR1 is MDHEN and CDR2 is SYDVKM. This CDR3 is built from 15 residues. Germline trimming cut 2 bases from V and 6 bases from J; bases unmatched to any gene: 9.

The CDR3 spells CASSLTSAPRQGKETQYF. Written as DNA, the CDR3 is TGTGCCAGCAGCTTAACGAGCGCGCCCAGGCAGGGAAAAGAGACCCAGTACTTC. The rearrangement joins TRBV7-3 to TRBJ2-5; perhaps TRBD1 as D (5 bases). The V end lost 0 bases, the J end lost 3 bases, and 20 bases lay between the germline ends. This CDR3 is 18 amino acids long. The germline V gene has CDR1 SGHTA and CDR2 FQGTGA.

The CDR3, as DNA: TGTGCCAGCAAGATGACAGGGGGCACAACTAATGAAAAACTGTTTTTT. Translating gives CASKMTGGTTNEKLFF. The rearrangement links TRBV28 to TRBJ1-4; 10 bases align to TRBD1. V shed 7 bases, J shed 0 bases, and the junction held 5 bases outside the gene matches. The CDR3 totals 16 residues. The germline CDR1 and CDR2 sequences are MDHEN and SYDVKM. The full variable domain, completed using reference TRBV28 and TRBJ1-4, is DVKVTQSSRYLVKRTGEKVFLECVQDMDHENMFWYRQDPGLGLRLIYFSYDVKMKEKGDIPEGYSVSREKKERFSLILESASTNQTSMYLCASKMTGGTTNEKLFFGSGTQLSVL.

The gene calls are TRBV6-5 and TRBJ2-7; 11 nucleotides align to TRBD2. CDR3 length equals 15 residues. Trimming removed 5 bases from V and 4 bases from J; junction bases left unmatched: 7. Germline V gene lookup returns CDR1 MNHEY and CDR2 SVGAGI. Here the CDR3 reads CASSPIAGGPYEQYF. The DNA for the CDR3 is TGTGCCAGCAGTCCGATAGCGGGAGGGCCGTACGAGCAGTACTTC.